This T cell receptor beta chain was identified during a study of memory CD4+ T cells and cytomegalovirus serostatus. In the study overall: Healthy Belgian adult donors included 9 or 10 CMV-positive and around 25 CMV-negative people. General study points: Suggested: most of the CMV-linked TCR signature lies in CD4+ memory cells. Repertoires predicted CMV serostatus with median bootstrapped AUC of roughly 0.96.

Repertoires were generated with immunoSEQ multiplex PCR, while TCRdb's copy carries only in-frame clones and drops some. The repertoire holds about 64,000 clones, with roughly three quarters as singletons. As to this clone: As yet, its antigen is unknown.

Germline V gene lookup returns CDR1 MDHEN and CDR2 SYDVKM. The ends lost 5 bases at V and 6 bases at J; junction bases unmatched: 10. The CDR3 totals 14 residues. Single viable CD3+CD4+CD8-CD45RO+ cells were sorted as the memory CD4+ T cells. The receptor comes from an adult in good health and CMV-seronegative. The specimen sequenced was memory CD4+ T cells from blood. The chain couples TRBV28 to TRBJ2-7; 7 bases align to TRBD2. The CDR3 DNA reads as TGTGCCAGCAGTCCAGCGGGACCCCCTGGCGAGCAGTACTTC. Translation: CASSPAGPPGEQYF.